The 5 T cell receptor beta chains given below trace back to one sample, sequenced in a study of T cell changes during pregnancy in multiple sclerosis. TCRdb keeps only in-frame clones here, not all; method: immunoSEQ multiplex PCR. The sample has some 55,000 clones; 80% to 95% are singletons. Sample: peripheral blood, taken after pregnancy. The source is a female donor in good health, enrolled as a control in a pregnancy study.

Here the CDR3 DNA reads TGCGCCAGCAGCCAATTTCATCAAGAGACCCAGTACTTC. This encodes CASSQFHQETQYF. This chain links TRBV4-1 with TRBJ2-5; D ambiguous. This CDR3 region has 13 residues. Trimming left V 2 bases short and J 2 bases short, with 6 bases between. Germline loops: CDR1 MGHRA, CDR2 YSYEKL.

The chain carries TRBV6-1 and TRBJ2-3; TRBD2 aligns across 7 bases. The trim removed 8 bases at V and 2 bases at J, leaving 7 bases unmatched. The CDR3 runs to 14 residues. The germline V gene encodes CDR1 MNHNS and CDR2 SASEGT. CDR3 DNA: TGTGCCAGCGGGGAGGGCGATGCCACAGATACGCAGTATTTT. It specifies CASGEGDATDTQYF.

This clone was counted a single time. The chain employs TRBV5-1 and TRBJ1-4; the match to TRBD1 covers 7 bases. The CDR3 sequence is 17 residues long. Germline V gene data show CDR1 as SGHRS and CDR2 as YFSETQ. Trimming took 2 bases from V and 1 from J; bases not matched to a gene: 8. Here the CDR3 reads CASSFSGTAVTNEKLFF. CDR3 coding DNA: TGCGCCAGCAGCTTTTCCGGGACAGCGGTAACTAATGAAAAACTGTTTTTT. The full variable domain, in which reference TRBV5-1 and TRBJ1-4 provide the parts outside the CDR3, is KAGVTQTPRYLIKTRGQQVTLSCSPISGHRSVSWYQQTPGQGLQFLFEYFSETQRNKGNFPGRFSGRQFSNSRSEMNVSTLELGDSALYLCASSFSGTAVTNEKLFFGSGTQLSVL.

This rearrangement joins TRBV28 to TRBJ1-1; D gene unclear. This CDR3 region has 15 residues. Germline assignment: CDR1 MDHEN and CDR2 SYDVKM. Trimming removed 8 bases at V and 6 bases at J, with 22 bases between. CDR3 sequence reads: CASRGPKGPEAEAFF. CDR3 DNA: TGTGCCAGCCGAGGGCCGAAGGGTCCGGAGGCTGAAGCTTTCTTT.

A single count supports this clone. V is TRBV18 and J is TRBJ1-2, with a possible D match to TRBD1 (6 bases). The V and J ends lost 5 bases and 0 bases respectively, with 13 bases between them. The CDR3 is made up of 15 amino acids. Germline V gene data show CDR1 as KGHSH and CDR2 as LQKENI. The chain's CDR3 is CASSGRQDPNYGYTF. The CDR3 bases are TGTGCCAGCTCAGGAAGACAGGATCCTAACTATGGCTACACCTTC.